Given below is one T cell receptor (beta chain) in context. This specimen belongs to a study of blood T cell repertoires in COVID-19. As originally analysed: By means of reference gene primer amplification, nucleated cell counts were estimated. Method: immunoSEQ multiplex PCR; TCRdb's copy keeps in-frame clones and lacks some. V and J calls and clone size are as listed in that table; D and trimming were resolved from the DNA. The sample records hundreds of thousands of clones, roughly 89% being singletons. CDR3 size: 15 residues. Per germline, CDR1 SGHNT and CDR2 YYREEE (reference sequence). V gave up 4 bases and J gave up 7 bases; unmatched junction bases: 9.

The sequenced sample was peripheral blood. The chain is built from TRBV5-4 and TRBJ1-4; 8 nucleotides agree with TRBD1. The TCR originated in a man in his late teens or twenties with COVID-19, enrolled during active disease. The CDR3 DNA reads TGTGCCAGCAGCCCCGGACAGGGCTTTGGTGAAAAACTGTTTTTT. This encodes CASSPGQGFGEKLFF.